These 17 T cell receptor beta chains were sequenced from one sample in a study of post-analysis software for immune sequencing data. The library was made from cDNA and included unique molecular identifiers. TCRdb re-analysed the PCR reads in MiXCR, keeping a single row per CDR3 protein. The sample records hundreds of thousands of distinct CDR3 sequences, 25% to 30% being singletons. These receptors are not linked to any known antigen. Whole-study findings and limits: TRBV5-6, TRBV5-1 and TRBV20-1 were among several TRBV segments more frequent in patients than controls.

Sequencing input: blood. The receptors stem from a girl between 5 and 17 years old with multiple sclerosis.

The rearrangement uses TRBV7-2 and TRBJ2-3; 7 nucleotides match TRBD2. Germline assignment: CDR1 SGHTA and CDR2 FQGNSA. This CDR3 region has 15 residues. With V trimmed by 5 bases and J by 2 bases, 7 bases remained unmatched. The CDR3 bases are TGTGCCAGCAGCACGGGGACTACAACCACAGATACGCAGTATTTT. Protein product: CASSTGTTTTDTQYF.

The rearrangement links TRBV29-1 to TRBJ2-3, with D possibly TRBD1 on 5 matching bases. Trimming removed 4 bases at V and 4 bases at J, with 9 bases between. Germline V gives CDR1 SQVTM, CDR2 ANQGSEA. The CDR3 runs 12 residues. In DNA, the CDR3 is TGCAGCGTTGTAGGGGCGGCAGATACGCAGTATTTT. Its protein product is CSVVGAADTQYF.

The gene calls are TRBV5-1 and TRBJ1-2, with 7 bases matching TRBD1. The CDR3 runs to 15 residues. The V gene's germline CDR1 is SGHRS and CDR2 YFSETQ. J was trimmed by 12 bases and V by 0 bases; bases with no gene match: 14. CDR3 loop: CASSLEQGELRGHTF. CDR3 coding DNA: TGCGCCAGCAGCTTGGAGCAGGGGGAACTGAGAGGCCACACCTTC.

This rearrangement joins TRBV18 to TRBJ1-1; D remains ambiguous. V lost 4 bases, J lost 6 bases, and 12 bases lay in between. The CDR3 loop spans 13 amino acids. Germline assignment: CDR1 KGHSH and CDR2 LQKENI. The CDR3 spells CASSLSGRPEAFF. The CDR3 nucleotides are TGTGCCAGCTCACTATCCGGGCGACCTGAAGCTTTCTTT.

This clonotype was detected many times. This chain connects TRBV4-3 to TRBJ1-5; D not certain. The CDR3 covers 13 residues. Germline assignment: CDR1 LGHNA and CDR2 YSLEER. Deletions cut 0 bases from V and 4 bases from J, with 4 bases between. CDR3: CASSQDRNQPQHF. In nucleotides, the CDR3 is TGCGCCAGCAGCCAAGACCGAAATCAGCCCCAGCATTTT.

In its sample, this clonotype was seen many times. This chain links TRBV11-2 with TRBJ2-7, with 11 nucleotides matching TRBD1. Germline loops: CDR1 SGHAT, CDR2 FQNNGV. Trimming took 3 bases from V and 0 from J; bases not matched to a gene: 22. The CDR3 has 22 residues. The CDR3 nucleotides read TGTGCCAGCAGCTTCGTTTGGGGACAGGGGGGATTCCTAGCGGGCCGCTCCTACGAGCAGTACTTC. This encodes CASSFVWGQGGFLAGRSYEQYF.

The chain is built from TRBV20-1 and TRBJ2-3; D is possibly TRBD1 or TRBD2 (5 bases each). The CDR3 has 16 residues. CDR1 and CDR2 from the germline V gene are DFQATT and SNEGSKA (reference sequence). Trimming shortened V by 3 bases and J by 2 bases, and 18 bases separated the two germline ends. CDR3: CSASSFFRDPTDTQYF. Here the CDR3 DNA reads TGCAGTGCTAGTTCATTCTTTCGGGACCCCACAGATACGCAGTATTTT.

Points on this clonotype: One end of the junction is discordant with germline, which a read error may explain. CDR3 DNA sequence: TGCAGCGCGTCGGGACAGGGGGCAGATACACAGTATTTT. Residues: CSASGQGADTQYF. The chain carries TRBV29-1 and TRBJ2-3, with 12 bases identical to TRBD1. Germline CDR1 and CDR2: SQVTM and ANQGSEA. The CDR3 sequence is 13 residues long.

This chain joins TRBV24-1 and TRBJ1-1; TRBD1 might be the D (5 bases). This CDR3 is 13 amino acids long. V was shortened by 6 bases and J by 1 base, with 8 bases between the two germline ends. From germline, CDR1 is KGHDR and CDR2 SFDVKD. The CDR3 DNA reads TGTGCCACCAGTACAGGCGGGAACACTGAAGCTTTCTTT. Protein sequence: CATSTGGNTEAFF.

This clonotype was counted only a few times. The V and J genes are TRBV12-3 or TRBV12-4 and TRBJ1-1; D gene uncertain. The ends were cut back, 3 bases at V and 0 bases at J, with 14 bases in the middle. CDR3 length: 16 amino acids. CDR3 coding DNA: TGTGCCAGCAGTTTTAAACCGCCGTCCATGAACACTGAAGCTTTCTTT. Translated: CASSFKPPSMNTEAFF.

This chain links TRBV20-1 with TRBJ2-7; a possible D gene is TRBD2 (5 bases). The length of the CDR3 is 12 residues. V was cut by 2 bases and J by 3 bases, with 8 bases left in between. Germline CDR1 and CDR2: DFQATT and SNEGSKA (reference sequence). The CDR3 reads CSARPTSYEQYF. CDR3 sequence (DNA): TGCAGTGCTAGACCAACTAGCTACGAGCAGTACTTC.

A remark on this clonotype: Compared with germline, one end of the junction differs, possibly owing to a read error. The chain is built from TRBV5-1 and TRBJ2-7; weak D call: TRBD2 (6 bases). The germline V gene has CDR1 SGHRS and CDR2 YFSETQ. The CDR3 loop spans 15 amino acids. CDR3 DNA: TGCGCCAGCAGTTTTTACCGGGACCCTGGGGAGGAGCAGTATTTC. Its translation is CASSFYRDPGEEQYF.

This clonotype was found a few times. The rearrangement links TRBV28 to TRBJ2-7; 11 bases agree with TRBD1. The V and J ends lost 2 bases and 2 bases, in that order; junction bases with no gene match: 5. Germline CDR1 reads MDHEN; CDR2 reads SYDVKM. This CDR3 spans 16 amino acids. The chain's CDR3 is CASSLLGQGATYEQYF. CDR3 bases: TGTGCCAGCAGTTTACTCGGACAGGGGGCGACCTACGAGCAGTACTTC.

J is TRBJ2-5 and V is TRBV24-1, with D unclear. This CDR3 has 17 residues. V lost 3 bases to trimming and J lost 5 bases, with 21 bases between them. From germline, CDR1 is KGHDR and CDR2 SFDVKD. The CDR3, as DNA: TGTGCCACCAGTGATGGACCCCGGGCCCGACCGCGGGAGACCCAGTACTTC. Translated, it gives CATSDGPRARPRETQYF.

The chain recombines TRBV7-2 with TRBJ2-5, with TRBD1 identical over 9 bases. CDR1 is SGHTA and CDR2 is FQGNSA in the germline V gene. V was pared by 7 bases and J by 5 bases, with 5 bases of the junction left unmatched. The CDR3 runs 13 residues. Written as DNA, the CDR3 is TGTGCCAGCACCCATGGGACAGGGGAGACCCAGTACTTC. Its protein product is CASTHGTGETQYF.

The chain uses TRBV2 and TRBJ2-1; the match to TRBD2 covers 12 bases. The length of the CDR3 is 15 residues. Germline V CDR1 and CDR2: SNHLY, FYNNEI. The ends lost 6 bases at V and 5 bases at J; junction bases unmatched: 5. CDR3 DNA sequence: TGTGCCAGCAGAGGGACTAGCGGGTTCCACAATGAGCAGTTCTTC. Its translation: CASRGTSGFHNEQFF.

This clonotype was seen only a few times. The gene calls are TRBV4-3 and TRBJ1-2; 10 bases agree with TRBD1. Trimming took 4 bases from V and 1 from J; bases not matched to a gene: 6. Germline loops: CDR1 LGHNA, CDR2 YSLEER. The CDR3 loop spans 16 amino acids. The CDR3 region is CASSPSGQGNNYGYTF. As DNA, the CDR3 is TGCGCCAGCAGCCCCTCGGGACAGGGGAATAACTATGGCTACACCTTC.